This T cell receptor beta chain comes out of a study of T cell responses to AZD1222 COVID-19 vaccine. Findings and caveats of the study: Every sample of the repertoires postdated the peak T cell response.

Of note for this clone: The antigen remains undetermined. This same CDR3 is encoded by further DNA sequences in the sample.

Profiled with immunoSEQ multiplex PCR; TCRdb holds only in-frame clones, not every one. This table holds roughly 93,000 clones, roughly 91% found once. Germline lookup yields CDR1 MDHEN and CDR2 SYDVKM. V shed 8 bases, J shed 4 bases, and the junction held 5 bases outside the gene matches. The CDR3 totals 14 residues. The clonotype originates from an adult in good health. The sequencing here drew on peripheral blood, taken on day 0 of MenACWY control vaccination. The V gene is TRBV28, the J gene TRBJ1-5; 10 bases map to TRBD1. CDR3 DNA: TGTGCCAGCTCACCGGGACAGGGGAATCAGCCCCAGCATTTT. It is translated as CASSPGQGNQPQHF.